This T cell receptor (beta chain) is from a study of blood T cells in healthy people across ages. The CDR3 loop spans 16 amino acids. Germline V gene sequence: CDR1 SGHTS, CDR2 YDEGEE. Study results and caveats: A strong correlation between TCR beta diversity and naive T cell percentage was seen.

A second PCR of roughly 7 to 11 cycles used a sample-barcoded 5' primer and a J-beta primer mix. A template-switch adaptor containing 12 random nucleotides labeled each cDNA molecule. No fewer than 2.5 million CDR3-containing paired-end reads came from each sample. Each CDR3 protein gets one entry after TCRdb re-called the 5' RACE reads with MiXCR. The sample records 1.2 million to 1.5 million distinct CDR3 sequences, roughly 60% being singletons. Points on this clonotype: Its antigen is currently unknown. A read error may account for a junction end that differs from germline.

This sequence joins TRBV5-8 and TRBJ1-1; 8 nucleotides align to TRBD1. Sequenced: blood. The source is a man aged 18-30 years in good health. CDR3 region: CAGSRRQGIRNTEAFF. The CDR3 DNA is TGTGCCGGCAGCCGAAGACAGGGGATCCGGAACACTGAAGCTTTCTTT.